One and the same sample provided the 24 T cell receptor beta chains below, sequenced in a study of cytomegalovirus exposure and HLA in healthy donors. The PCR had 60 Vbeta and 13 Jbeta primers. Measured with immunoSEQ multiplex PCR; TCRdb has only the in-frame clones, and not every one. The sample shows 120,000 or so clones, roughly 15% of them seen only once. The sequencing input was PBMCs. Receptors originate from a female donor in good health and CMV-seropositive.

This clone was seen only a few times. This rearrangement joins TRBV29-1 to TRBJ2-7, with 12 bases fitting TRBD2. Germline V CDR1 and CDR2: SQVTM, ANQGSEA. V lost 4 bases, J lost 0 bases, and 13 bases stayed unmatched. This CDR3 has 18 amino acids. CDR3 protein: CSVAPGLAGPHHSYEQYF. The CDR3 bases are TGCAGCGTTGCCCCGGGACTAGCGGGTCCCCACCACTCCTACGAGCAGTACTTC.

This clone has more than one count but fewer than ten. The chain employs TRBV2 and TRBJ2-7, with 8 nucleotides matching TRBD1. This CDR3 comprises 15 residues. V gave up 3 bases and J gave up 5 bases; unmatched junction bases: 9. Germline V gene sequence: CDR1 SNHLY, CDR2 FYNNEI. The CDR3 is CASSDGAGGADEQYF. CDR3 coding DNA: TGTGCCAGCAGTGACGGGGCAGGGGGCGCCGACGAGCAGTACTTC. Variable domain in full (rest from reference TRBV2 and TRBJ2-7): EPEVTQTPSHQVTQMGQEVILRCVPISNHLYFYWYRQILGQKVEFLVSFYNNEISEKSEIFDDQFSVERPDGSNFTLKIRSTKLEDSAMYFCASSDGAGGADEQYFGPGTRLTVT.

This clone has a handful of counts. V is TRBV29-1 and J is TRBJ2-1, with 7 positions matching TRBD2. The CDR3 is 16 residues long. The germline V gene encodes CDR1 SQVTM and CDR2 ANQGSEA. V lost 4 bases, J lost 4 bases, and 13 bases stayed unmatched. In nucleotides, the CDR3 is TGCAGCGTTGCACCACGGGGGAGGGCGAGATACAATGAGCAGTTCTTC. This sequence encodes CSVAPRGRARYNEQFF.

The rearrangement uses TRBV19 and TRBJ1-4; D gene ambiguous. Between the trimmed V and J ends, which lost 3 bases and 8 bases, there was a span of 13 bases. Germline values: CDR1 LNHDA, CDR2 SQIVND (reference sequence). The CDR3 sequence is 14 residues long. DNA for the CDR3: TGTGCCAGTAGTATGAGCTTTGATAGCGAAAAACTGTTTTTT. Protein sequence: CASSMSFDSEKLFF.

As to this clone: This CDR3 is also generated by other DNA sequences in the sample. In DNA form, the CDR3 reads TGTGCCAGCAGTCACCGGGACAGATTTGCCTACGAGCAGTACTTC. Translation: CASSHRDRFAYEQYF. This rearrangement joins TRBV6-5 to TRBJ2-7, with TRBD1 matching over 7 bases. From germline, CDR1 is MNHEY and CDR2 SVGAGI. The V segment lost 5 bases and the J segment 2 bases; nucleotides outside the gene matches: 9. CDR3 size: 15 residues.

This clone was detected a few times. The CDR3 region is CASSPLGLSKNIQYF. The CDR3 nucleotides are TGTGCCAGCAGCCCCCTCGGACTGAGCAAAAACATTCAGTACTTC. This chain joins TRBV9 and TRBJ2-4; TRBD2 is a possible D gene (5 bases). In germline, CDR1 is SGDLS, CDR2 YYNGEE. The V end was cut by 4 bases, the J end by 3 bases, with 14 bases between. The CDR3 sequence is 15 residues long.

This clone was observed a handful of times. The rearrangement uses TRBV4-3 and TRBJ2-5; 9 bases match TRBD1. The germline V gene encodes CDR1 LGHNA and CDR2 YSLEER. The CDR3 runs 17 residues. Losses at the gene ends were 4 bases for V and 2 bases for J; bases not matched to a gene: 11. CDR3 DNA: TGCGCCAGCAGCCGCTTAACCGGGACAGGGTATCAAGAGACCCAGTACTTC. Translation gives CASSRLTGTGYQETQYF.

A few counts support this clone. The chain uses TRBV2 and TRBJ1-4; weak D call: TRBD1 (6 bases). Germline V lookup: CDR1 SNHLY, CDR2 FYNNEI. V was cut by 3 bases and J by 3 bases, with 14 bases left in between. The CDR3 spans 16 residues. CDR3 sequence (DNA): TGTGCCAGCAGTGATGGTTGGACAGCAGCTAATGAAAAACTGTTTTTT. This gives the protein CASSDGWTAANEKLFF.

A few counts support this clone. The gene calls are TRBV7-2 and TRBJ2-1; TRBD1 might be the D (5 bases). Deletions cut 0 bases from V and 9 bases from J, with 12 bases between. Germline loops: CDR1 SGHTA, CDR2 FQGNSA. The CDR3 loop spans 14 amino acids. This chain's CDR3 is CASSLAVRVIEQFF. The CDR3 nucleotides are TGTGCCAGCAGCTTAGCGGTCAGGGTTATTGAGCAGTTCTTC. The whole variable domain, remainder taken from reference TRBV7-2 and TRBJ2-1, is GAGVSQSPSNKVTEKGKDVELRCDPISGHTALYWYRQSLGQGLEFLIYFQGNSAPDKSGLPSDRFSAERTGGSVSTLTIQRTQQEDSAVYLCASSLAVRVIEQFFGPGTRLTVL.

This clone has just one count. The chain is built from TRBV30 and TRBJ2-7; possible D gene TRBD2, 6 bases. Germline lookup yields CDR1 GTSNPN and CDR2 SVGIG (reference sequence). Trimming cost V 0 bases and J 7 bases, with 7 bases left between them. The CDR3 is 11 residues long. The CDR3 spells CAWSVRGEQYF. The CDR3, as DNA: TGTGCCTGGAGTGTACGGGGGGAGCAGTACTTC.

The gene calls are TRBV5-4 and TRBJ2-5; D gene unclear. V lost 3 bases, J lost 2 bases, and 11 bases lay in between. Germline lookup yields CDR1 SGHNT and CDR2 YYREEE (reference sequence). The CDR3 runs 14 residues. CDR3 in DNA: TGTGCCAGCAGCTATTCCAGCGTACAAGAGACCCAGTACTTC. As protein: CASSYSSVQETQYF.

CDR3 residues: CASSQDRGLETQYF. CDR3 sequence (DNA): TGTGCCAGCAGCCAAGACAGGGGCCTAGAGACCCAGTACTTC. This chain links TRBV5-4 with TRBJ2-5; 8 nucleotides line up with TRBD1. Germline-derived CDR1 and CDR2 are SGHNT and YYREEE (reference sequence). V lost 4 bases and J lost 4; bases outside the gene matches: 6. The CDR3 totals 14 residues.

The CDR3 loop reads CASDPWDRDLSKLFF. DNA of the CDR3: TGTGCCAGCGATCCCTGGGACAGAGATTTATCAAAACTGTTTTTT. The J gene is TRBJ1-4, the V gene TRBV21-1; the table's TRBD1 call for D was not verified on the DNA. TRBV21-1 is a listed pseudogene. There are 15 residues in the CDR3.

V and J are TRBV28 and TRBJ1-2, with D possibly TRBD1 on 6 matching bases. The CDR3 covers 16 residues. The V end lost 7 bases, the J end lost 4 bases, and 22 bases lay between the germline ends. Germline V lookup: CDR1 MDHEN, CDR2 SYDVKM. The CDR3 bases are TGTGCCAGCACTTTGGCGGGGGCTAGGCTTAGCTATGGCTACACCTTC. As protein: CASTLAGARLSYGYTF.

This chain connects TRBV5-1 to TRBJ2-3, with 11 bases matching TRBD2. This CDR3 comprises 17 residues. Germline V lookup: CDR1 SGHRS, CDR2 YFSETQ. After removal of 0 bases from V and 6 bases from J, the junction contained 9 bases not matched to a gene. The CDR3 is CASSLAVAGGTPDTQYF. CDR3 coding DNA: TGCGCCAGCAGCTTGGCGGTAGCGGGGGGGACCCCGGATACGCAGTATTTT.

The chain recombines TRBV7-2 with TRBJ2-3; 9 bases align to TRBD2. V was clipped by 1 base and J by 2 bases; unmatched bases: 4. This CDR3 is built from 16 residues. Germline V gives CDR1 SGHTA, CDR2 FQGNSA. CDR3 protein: CASSLVLAGYTDTQYF. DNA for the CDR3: TGTGCCAGCAGCTTAGTACTAGCGGGTTACACAGATACGCAGTATTTT.

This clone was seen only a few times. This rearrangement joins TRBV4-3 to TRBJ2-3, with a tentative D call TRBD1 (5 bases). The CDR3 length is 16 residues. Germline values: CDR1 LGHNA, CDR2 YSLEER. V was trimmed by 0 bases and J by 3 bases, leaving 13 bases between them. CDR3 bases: TGCGCCAGCAGCCAAGATTGGCAGGGCTCGACAGATACGCAGTATTTT. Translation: CASSQDWQGSTDTQYF.

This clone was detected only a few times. DNA of the CDR3: TGTGCCAGCAGCTTTTCGGGACAGGGGACAGATACGCAGTATTTT. It yields the protein CASSFSGQGTDTQYF. This chain connects TRBV7-9 to TRBJ2-3; 10 nucleotides agree with TRBD1. This CDR3 contains 15 residues. Trimming at V came to 3 bases and at J to 3 bases, leaving 3 bases not matched to a gene. CDR1 is SEHNR, CDR2 FQNEAQ, per germline (reference sequence).

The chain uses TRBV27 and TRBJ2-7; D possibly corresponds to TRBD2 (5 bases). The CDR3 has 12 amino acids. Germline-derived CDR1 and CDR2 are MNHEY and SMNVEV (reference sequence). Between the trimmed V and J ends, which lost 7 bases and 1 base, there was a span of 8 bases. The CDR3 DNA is TGTGCCAGCACCGGCGGGTCCTACGAGCAGTACTTC. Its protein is CASTGGSYEQYF.

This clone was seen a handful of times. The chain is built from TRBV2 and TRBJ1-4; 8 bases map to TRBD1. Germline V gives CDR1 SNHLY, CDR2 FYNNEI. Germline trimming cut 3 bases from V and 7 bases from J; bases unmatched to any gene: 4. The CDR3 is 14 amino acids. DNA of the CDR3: TGTGCCAGCAGTGAGGAACAGGGGGGTGAAAAACTGTTTTTT. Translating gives CASSEEQGGEKLFF. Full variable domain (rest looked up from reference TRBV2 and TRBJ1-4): EPEVTQTPSHQVTQMGQEVILRCVPISNHLYFYWYRQILGQKVEFLVSFYNNEISEKSEIFDDQFSVERPDGSNFTLKIRSTKLEDSAMYFCASSEEQGGEKLFFGSGTQLSVL.

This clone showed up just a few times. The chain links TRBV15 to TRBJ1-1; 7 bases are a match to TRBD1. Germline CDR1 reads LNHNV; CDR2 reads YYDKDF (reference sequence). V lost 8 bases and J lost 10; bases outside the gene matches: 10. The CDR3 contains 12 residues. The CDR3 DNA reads TGTGCCACCCAGGACAGGCTGGGTGGAGCTTTCTTT. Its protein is CATQDRLGGAFF.

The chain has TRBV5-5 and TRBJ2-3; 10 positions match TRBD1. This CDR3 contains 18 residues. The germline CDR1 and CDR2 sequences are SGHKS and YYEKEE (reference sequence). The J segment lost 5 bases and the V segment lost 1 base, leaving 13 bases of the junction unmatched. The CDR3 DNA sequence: TGTGCCAGCAGCTTGAGGTTCTTTCGGGACAGGGGTGGAGATACGCAGTATTTT. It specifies CASSLRFFRDRGGDTQYF.

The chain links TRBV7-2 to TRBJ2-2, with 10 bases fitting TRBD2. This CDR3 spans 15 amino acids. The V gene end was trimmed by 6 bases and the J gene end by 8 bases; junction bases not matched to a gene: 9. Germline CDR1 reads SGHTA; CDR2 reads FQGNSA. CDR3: CASSRLAGAFGELFF. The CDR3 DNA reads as TGTGCCAGCAGTCGGCTAGCGGGAGCGTTTGGGGAGCTGTTTTTT.

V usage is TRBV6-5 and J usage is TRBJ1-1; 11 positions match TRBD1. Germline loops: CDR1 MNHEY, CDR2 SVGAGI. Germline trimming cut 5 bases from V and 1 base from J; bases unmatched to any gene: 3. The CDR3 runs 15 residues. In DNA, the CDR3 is TGTGCCAGCAGTAAGGACAGGGGGCGGAACACTGAAGCTTTCTTT. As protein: CASSKDRGRNTEAFF.